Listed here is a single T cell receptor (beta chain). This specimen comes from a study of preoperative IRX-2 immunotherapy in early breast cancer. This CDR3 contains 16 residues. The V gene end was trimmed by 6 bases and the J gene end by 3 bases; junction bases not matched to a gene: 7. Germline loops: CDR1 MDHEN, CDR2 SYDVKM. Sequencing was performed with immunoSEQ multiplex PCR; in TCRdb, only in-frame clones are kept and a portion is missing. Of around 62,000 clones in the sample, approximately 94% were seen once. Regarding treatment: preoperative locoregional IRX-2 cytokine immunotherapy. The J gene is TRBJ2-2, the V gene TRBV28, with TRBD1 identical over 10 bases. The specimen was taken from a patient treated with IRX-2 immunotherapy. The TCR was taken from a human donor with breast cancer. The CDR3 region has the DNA TGTGCCAGCAGCAAGGGACAGGGGAAAGACACCGGGGAGCTGTTTTTT. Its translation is CASSKGQGKDTGELFF.